The 28 T cell receptor beta chains in this list originate from one sample, sequenced in a study of T cells in tuberculosis. The method was immunoSEQ multiplex PCR; TCRdb's version includes in-frame clones alone and lacks a portion of them. The sample holds 35,000 to 45,000 clones, around 94% seen once. Sequences were obtained from PBMCs. These receptors all come from a donor between 10 and 35 years old with latent tuberculosis or without tuberculosis infection. Some clones in this sample may be carry-over from other donors' samples.

This chain connects TRBV27 to TRBJ2-7; possibly TRBD1 for D (5 bases). The CDR3 loop spans 14 amino acids. Germline assignment: CDR1 MNHEY and CDR2 SMNVEV (reference sequence). V lost 11 bases and J 4 bases, leaving 21 bases between the germline ends. CDR3 residues: CAPYGRGRLYEQYF. CDR3 nucleotides: TGTGCCCCCTATGGAAGGGGAAGGTTGTACGAGCAGTACTTC.

This clone appeared a single time. The rearrangement links TRBV4-3 to TRBJ2-1, with TRBD1 matching 8 bases. The CDR3 is 17 residues long. Trimming at V came to 5 bases and at J to 7 bases, leaving 16 bases not matched to a gene. The germline CDR1 and CDR2 sequences are LGHNA and YSLEER. The CDR3: CASSARLGTGHSNEQFF. In nucleotides, the CDR3 is TGCGCCAGCAGCGCACGACTCGGGACAGGCCACTCTAATGAGCAGTTCTTC.

This clone was observed once. In DNA, the CDR3 is TGTGCCAGCAGTTTTGGAGCAGTGATCGCCACCGGCGATGAAGCTTTCTTT. Encoded protein: CASSFGAVIATGDEAFF. The gene calls are TRBV28 and TRBJ1-1; D not resolved. The V end lost 3 bases, the J end lost 7 bases, and 24 bases lay between the germline ends. CDR3 length equals 17 residues. CDR1 and CDR2 from the germline V gene are MDHEN and SYDVKM.

In this sample, this clone turned up once. V and J are TRBV6-4 and TRBJ2-2; D is uncertain. This CDR3 contains 16 residues. Germline lookup yields CDR1 MRHNA and CDR2 SNTAGT. Between the trimmed V and J ends, which lost 3 bases and 0 bases, there was a span of 11 bases. CDR3 nucleotides: TGTGCCAGCAGTGATTACCCTCACTCGAACACCGGGGAGCTGTTTTTT. Amino acids: CASSDYPHSNTGELFF.

The rearrangement joins TRBV6-5 to TRBJ1-1; D not certain. V was trimmed by 8 bases and J by 1 base, leaving 5 bases between them. Germline V gives CDR1 MNHEY, CDR2 SVGAGI. The CDR3 is 11 residues long. In DNA form, the CDR3 reads TGTGCCAGCGAGAAGAACACTGAAGCTTTCTTT. This codes for CASEKNTEAFF.

This chain connects TRBV29-1 to TRBJ2-3; no reliable D call. The V end lost 4 bases, the J end lost 2 bases, and 10 bases lay between the germline ends. CDR3 size: 13 residues. Per the germline V gene, CDR1 is SQVTM and CDR2 is ANQGSEA. The CDR3 spells CSVGYSSTDTQYF. CDR3 nucleotide sequence: TGCAGCGTTGGTTACAGTTCCACAGATACGCAGTATTTT.

The V call is TRBV5-8, the J call TRBJ2-1; D perhaps matches TRBD2 (5 bases). This CDR3 contains 13 residues. The V end was cut by 5 bases, the J end by 0 bases, with 6 bases between. Germline V gives CDR1 SGHTS, CDR2 YDEGEE. DNA of the CDR3: TGTGCCAGCAGAGGGAGCTCCTACAATGAGCAGTTCTTC. Its protein product is CASRGSSYNEQFF.

The rearrangement links TRBV4-1 to TRBJ2-7, with D possibly being TRBD1 (5 bases). This CDR3 contains 14 residues. Trimming pared 3 bases from V and 1 base from J, leaving 10 bases between. Germline lookup yields CDR1 MGHRA and CDR2 YSYEKL. The DNA of the CDR3 is TGCGCCAGCAGCCAGGAGACAGTTTCCTACGAGCAGTACTTC. Translation: CASSQETVSYEQYF.

V usage is TRBV7-8 and J usage is TRBJ2-3; D uncertain. Germline V CDR1 and CDR2: SGHVS, FQNEAQ. This CDR3 spans 14 amino acids. V gave up 1 base and J gave up 4 bases, with 9 bases separating them. For the CDR3, the DNA is TGTGCCAGCAGCTTAGTAACGGTTTCAGATACGCAGTATTTT. Its protein product is CASSLVTVSDTQYF.

V and J are TRBV28 and TRBJ1-3; D gene unclear. V gave up 8 bases and J gave up 0 bases, with 11 bases separating them. This CDR3 contains 14 residues. Germline values: CDR1 MDHEN, CDR2 SYDVKM. The CDR3 DNA reads TGTGCCAGCGGTAGCAGCATCTCTGGAAACACCATATATTTT. This sequence encodes CASGSSISGNTIYF.

This clone has a handful of counts. The chain combines TRBV7-8 with TRBJ1-5; a possible D gene is TRBD1 (6 bases). The CDR3 totals 13 residues. Germline CDR1 SGHVS, CDR2 FQNEAQ. Trimming removed 3 bases from V and 7 bases from J, with 10 bases in between. The DNA of the CDR3 is TGTGCCAGCAGCTTTCAACAGGGCCAGCCCCAGCATTTT. Its translation is CASSFQQGQPQHF.

The chain links TRBV19 to TRBJ1-5; D might be TRBD1 (6 bases). Trimming took 9 bases from V and 7 from J, leaving 28 bases between them. CDR3 size: 17 residues. Per germline, CDR1 LNHDA and CDR2 SQIVND (reference sequence). CDR3 nucleotide sequence: TGTGCCAGGTTGACCTGGAGGCCGACAGGCCGAGGGCAGCCCCAGCATTTT. This translates into CARLTWRPTGRGQPQHF.

The chain has TRBV4-3 and TRBJ2-1; D perhaps matches TRBD1 (5 bases). CDR1 LGHNA and CDR2 YSLEER come from the germline V gene. The CDR3 covers 17 residues. V was clipped by 0 bases and J by 6 bases, with 18 bases between them. The CDR3 region is CASSQDQQGIRGNEQFF. For the CDR3, the DNA is TGCGCCAGCAGCCAAGATCAGCAGGGTATTAGGGGCAATGAGCAGTTCTTC.

This CDR3 reads CASSQDQGGSTEAFF. CDR3 DNA sequence: TGCGCCAGCAGCCAAGATCAAGGAGGGAGCACTGAAGCTTTCTTT. This chain links TRBV4-3 with TRBJ1-1; D gene unclear. CDR3 length: 15 residues. The germline CDR1 and CDR2 sequences are LGHNA and YSLEER. The V and J ends lost 0 bases and 4 bases respectively, with 12 bases between them.

CDR3 protein: CASSLPPRQPQHF. The CDR3 DNA reads TGTGCCAGCAGTTTACCCCCCCGGCAGCCCCAGCATTTT. The chain is built from TRBV28 and TRBJ1-5; D is ambiguous. Germline-derived CDR1 and CDR2 are MDHEN and SYDVKM. The CDR3 has 13 amino acids. V dropped 2 bases and J dropped 7 bases, with 9 bases sitting between them.

The chain combines TRBV2 with TRBJ1-1; D gene ambiguous. V lost 5 bases and J 0 bases, leaving 10 bases between the germline ends. CDR3 length: 14 residues. Germline assignment: CDR1 SNHLY and CDR2 FYNNEI. Written as DNA, the CDR3 is TGTGCCAGCAGTCCGTCCCCCTTGAACACTGAAGCTTTCTTT. Amino acid sequence: CASSPSPLNTEAFF.

The genes are TRBV6-5 and TRBJ1-5; D remains unclear. Germline CDR1 and CDR2: MNHEY and SVGAGI. V lost 0 bases, J lost 7 bases, and 13 bases lay in between. This CDR3 is built from 15 residues. The CDR3 DNA reads as TGTGCCAGCAGTTACTCGAAGACATTACGACAGCCCCAGCATTTT. This gives the protein CASSYSKTLRQPQHF.

This clone appeared once. The chain is built from TRBV4-3 and TRBJ1-2; possible D gene TRBD1, 6 bases. V was trimmed by 4 bases and J by 3 bases, leaving 18 bases between them. Germline CDR1 LGHNA, CDR2 YSLEER. The CDR3 length is 16 residues. CDR3 nucleotides: TGCGCCAGCAGCCTCCTACACCAGGCAGGGGACTATGGCTACACCTTC. Translated: CASSLLHQAGDYGYTF.

The chain carries TRBV6-4 and TRBJ2-1, with TRBD2 matching over 9 bases. V was pared by 5 bases and J by 8 bases, with 7 bases of the junction left unmatched. The germline gives CDR1 MRHNA, CDR2 SNTAGT. The CDR3 length is 14 residues. The CDR3 loop is CASSIAGDEDEQFF. In DNA, the CDR3 is TGTGCCAGCAGTATAGCGGGAGATGAGGATGAGCAGTTCTTC.

Here the CDR3 DNA reads TGTGCCAGCAGCCGAGGCACAGGGTGGGACGAGCAGTACTTC. Translated, it gives CASSRGTGWDEQYF. V is TRBV7-6 and J is TRBJ2-7; weak D call: TRBD1 (6 bases). This CDR3 has 14 amino acids. The V gene's germline CDR1 is SGHVS and CDR2 FNYEAQ. V gave up 5 bases and J gave up 5 bases, with 16 bases separating them.

CDR3 DNA: TGTGCCAGCAGTCGCTCCCCTCCGGATCAGCCCCAGCATTTT. This codes for CASSRSPPDQPQHF. V usage is TRBV6-6 and J usage is TRBJ1-5; D is ambiguous. CDR3 length: 14 amino acids. CDR1 is MNHNY and CDR2 is SVGAGI in the germline V gene (reference sequence). V dropped 5 bases and J dropped 5 bases, with 13 bases sitting between them.

The rearrangement uses TRBV5-1 and TRBJ1-1; D might be TRBD1 (6 bases). The V end lost 0 bases, the J end lost 5 bases, and 14 bases lay between the germline ends. CDR1 and CDR2 from the germline V gene are SGHRS and YFSETQ. This CDR3 has 15 residues. CDR3 bases: TGCGCCAGCAGCTTGGTTGTTGGACAGCTGACTGAAGCTTTCTTT. Translation gives CASSLVVGQLTEAFF. Looking up the rest from reference TRBV5-1 and TRBJ1-1 gives the full variable domain: KAGVTQTPRYLIKTRGQQVTLSCSPISGHRSVSWYQQTPGQGLQFLFEYFSETQRNKGNFPGRFSGRQFSNSRSEMNVSTLELGDSALYLCASSLVVGQLTEAFFGQGTRLTVV.

As regards this clone: Germline is not matched at one junction end, which may reflect a read error. This chain links TRBV19 with TRBJ2-5; 12 bases fit TRBD1. This CDR3 spans 14 amino acids. Germline V lookup: CDR1 LNHDA, CDR2 SQIVND (reference sequence). The CDR3 protein is CASSPGQGASSRDF. In nucleotides, the CDR3 is TGTGCCAGTAGTCCGGGACAGGGGGCATCAAGCCGGGACTTC.

In this sample, this clone turned up once. CDR3 sequence reads: CASSSDRNGYTF. DNA of the CDR3: TGCGCCAGCAGCTCGGACAGGAATGGCTACACCTTC. The chain recombines TRBV5-1 with TRBJ1-2; 7 nucleotides line up with TRBD1. The J segment lost 6 bases and the V segment lost 3 bases, leaving 2 bases of the junction unmatched. CDR3 length equals 12 residues. Germline V lookup: CDR1 SGHRS, CDR2 YFSETQ.

The V gene is TRBV27, the J gene TRBJ1-2, with a possible D match to TRBD1 (6 bases). The germline V gene encodes CDR1 MNHEY and CDR2 SMNVEV (reference sequence). This CDR3 spans 14 amino acids. The ends were cut back, 1 base at V and 6 bases at J, with 12 bases in the middle. The CDR3 coding sequence is TGTGCCAGCAGTTTATTCGGGGGGCGCGATGGCTACACCTTC. This codes for CASSLFGGRDGYTF.

This clone occurred a few times. This chain connects TRBV19 to TRBJ1-5, with 7 bases aligning to TRBD1. The CDR3 totals 13 residues. CDR1 and CDR2 (germline): LNHDA, SQIVND (reference sequence). V was pared by 7 bases and J by 3 bases, with 3 bases of the junction left unmatched. The CDR3 sequence: CASNDRVNQPQHF. Written as DNA, the CDR3 is TGTGCCAGTAACGACAGGGTCAATCAGCCCCAGCATTTT.

This sequence joins TRBV6-4 and TRBJ2-3, with TRBD1 matching over 8 bases. This CDR3 comprises 15 residues. In germline, CDR1 is MRHNA, CDR2 SNTAGT. The J segment lost 1 base and the V segment lost 2 bases, leaving 2 bases of the junction unmatched. CDR3 in amino acids: CASSDIQGGTDTQYF. CDR3 nucleotides: TGTGCCAGCAGTGACATACAGGGGGGCACAGATACGCAGTATTTT.

The chain employs TRBV7-3 and TRBJ2-1, with a weak D call TRBD2 (6 bases). The germline V and J ends were trimmed by 0 bases and 9 bases, with 9 bases remaining between them. Germline CDR1 is SGHTA and CDR2 is FQGTGA. The CDR3 totals 13 residues. The CDR3 DNA is TGTGCCAGCAGCTTAACTACTAGCAGTGAGCAGTTCTTC. Its protein is CASSLTTSSEQFF.